These 28 T cell receptor beta chains were all obtained from the same sample, sequenced in a study of OX40 agonist ivuxolimab in advanced cancers. Receptors were amplified or captured by the immunoSEQ multiplex PCR assay. TCRdb provides this immuneACCESS table in a form limited to in-frame rearrangements. Some clones are lacking; in checked studies, under half of them reflect an unresolved V gene, and why the rest are absent is not known. For this sample the table gives about 73,000 clones, of which 75% to 90% were detected only once. The ten most abundant clones make up 0.4% to 0.55% of the sample. The sequences come from CD4+ or CD8+ T cells sorted from blood, collected in a trial of the OX40 agonist ivuxolimab. These receptors all come from an adult with an advanced solid tumor such as melanoma, head and neck, liver or kidney cancer.

V is TRBV4-1 and J is TRBJ2-5, with 10 bases aligning to TRBD2. Germline CDR1 MGHRA, CDR2 YSYEKL. The CDR3 is made up of 17 amino acids. Unmatched junction bases numbered 9, after V lost 4 bases and J lost 1 base. The CDR3 DNA sequence: TGCGCCAGCAGCCCCGGCGGACTAGCGGAAAGCCAAGAGACCCAGTACTTC. This sequence encodes CASSPGGLAESQETQYF.

The chain has TRBV2 and TRBJ2-1; 9 bases match TRBD2. CDR3 size: 13 residues. Unmatched junction bases numbered 11, after V lost 11 bases and J lost 9 bases. CDR1 is SNHLY, CDR2 FYNNEI, per germline. The CDR3 DNA sequence: TGTGCCGGGGGGGTAGCGGGAGTGGGTGAGCAGTTCTTC. Protein: CAGGVAGVGEQFF.

A note on this clone: Other DNA sequences in this sample translate to the same CDR3. This chain links TRBV14 with TRBJ2-7; D gene uncertain. The V gene lost 1 base and the J gene lost 12 bases, with 13 bases spanning the gap. From germline, CDR1 is SGHDN and CDR2 FVKESK. The CDR3 consists of 12 residues. CDR3 DNA: TGTGCCAGCAGCCAAGCTACATCATTAAGGTACTTC. Its protein product is CASSQATSLRYF.

CDR3 loop: CASNVAGDTDTQYF. CDR3 sequence (DNA): TGTGCCAGTAACGTAGCGGGGGACACAGATACGCAGTATTTT. The chain recombines TRBV19 with TRBJ2-3; TRBD2 aligns across 9 bases. This CDR3 is built from 14 residues. V shed 7 bases, J shed 2 bases, and the junction held 4 bases outside the gene matches. Per the germline V gene, CDR1 is LNHDA and CDR2 is SQIVND (reference sequence).

The chain links TRBV15 to TRBJ2-7; TRBD1 matches at 11 bases. Germline assignment: CDR1 LNHNV and CDR2 YYDKDF (reference sequence). The CDR3 totals 14 residues. The J segment lost 3 bases and the V segment lost 7 bases, leaving 5 bases of the junction unmatched. This CDR3 is CATKRTGGSYEQYF. In nucleotides, the CDR3 is TGTGCCACCAAGCGGACAGGGGGCAGCTACGAGCAGTACTTC.

There are a few counts of this clone. The rearrangement joins TRBV7-9 to TRBJ1-2; the D gene is possibly TRBD1 (5 bases). The CDR3 contains 15 residues. Trimming stripped 5 bases from V and 4 bases from J, with 17 bases between. Per germline, CDR1 SEHNR and CDR2 FQNEAQ (reference sequence). CDR3 sequence (DNA): TGTGCCAGCAGCCTGGATGGGGCCGACTCCTATGGCTACACCTTC. Translating it yields CASSLDGADSYGYTF.

The chain carries TRBV6-5 and TRBJ2-7; D uncertain. Between the trimmed V and J ends, which lost 4 bases and 0 bases, there was a span of 7 bases. The CDR3 runs to 13 residues. Per the germline V gene, CDR1 is MNHEY and CDR2 is SVGAGI. The DNA for the CDR3 is TGTGCCAGCAGTTCACGGTCCTCCTACGAGCAGTACTTC. Translation gives CASSSRSSYEQYF.

The rearrangement links TRBV7-9 to TRBJ2-5; 8 bases agree with TRBD2. After removal of 2 bases from V and 4 bases from J, the junction contained 3 bases not matched to a gene. The germline V gene encodes CDR1 SEHNR and CDR2 FQNEAQ (reference sequence). CDR3 length equals 14 residues. The CDR3 sequence: CASSLTLAGETQYF. As DNA, the CDR3 is TGTGCCAGCAGCTTAACCCTAGCGGGAGAGACCCAGTACTTC.

The CDR3 sequence is CASGLGTGQETQYF. For the CDR3, the DNA is TGTGCTAGTGGTTTGGGGACAGGCCAAGAGACCCAGTACTTC. This chain links TRBV12-5 with TRBJ2-5; 7 bases agree with TRBD1. CDR1 is LGHNT, CDR2 FRNRAP, per germline. The J segment lost 1 base and the V segment lost 1 base, leaving 0 bases of the junction unmatched. The CDR3 is made up of 14 amino acids.

The chain uses TRBV5-5 and TRBJ2-7; D unresolved. The CDR3 runs to 15 residues. V was cut by 4 bases and J by 2 bases, with 16 bases left in between. Germline V CDR1 and CDR2: SGHKS, YYEKEE (reference sequence). CDR3 DNA: TGTGCCAGCAGCGTCGTGGATGAGTCGCCCTACGAGCAGTACTTC. It codes for CASSVVDESPYEQYF.

As DNA, the CDR3 is TGTGCCAGCAGCCGACAGGGTGCTAGCGGGAGGAGAGAGACCCAGTACTTC. Translation: CASSRQGASGRRETQYF. The chain combines TRBV9 with TRBJ2-5; 11 bases match TRBD2. Germline V gene lookup returns CDR1 SGDLS and CDR2 YYNGEE. The CDR3 loop spans 17 amino acids. V dropped 4 bases and J dropped 4; count of bases not matched to a gene: 12.

V and J are TRBV18 and TRBJ1-2; D is ambiguous. CDR1 is KGHSH, CDR2 LQKENI, per germline. The CDR3 has 15 amino acids. Trimming stripped 3 bases from V and 4 bases from J, with 15 bases between. CDR3 amino acids: CASSPDQKNRYGYTF. CDR3 bases: TGTGCCAGCTCACCCGACCAGAAAAATCGCTATGGCTACACCTTC.

The V and J genes are TRBV14 and TRBJ2-1; 10 nucleotides agree with TRBD1. The CDR3 runs to 16 residues. The V and J ends lost 4 bases and 8 bases, in that order; junction bases with no gene match: 11. CDR1 SGHDN and CDR2 FVKESK come from the germline V gene. The CDR3 sequence is CASSRETGGLVDEQFF. CDR3 DNA: TGTGCCAGCAGCCGAGAGACAGGGGGCTTAGTCGATGAGCAGTTCTTC.

This clone came up once. The CDR3 sequence is CASSHRWTGGGYEQYF. As DNA, the CDR3 is TGTGCCAGTAGTCACCGGTGGACAGGGGGCGGCTACGAGCAGTACTTC. The chain joins TRBV19 to TRBJ2-7; 11 positions agree with TRBD1. The CDR3 consists of 16 residues. Germline CDR1 reads LNHDA; CDR2 reads SQIVND (reference sequence). V gave up 5 bases and J gave up 3 bases; unmatched junction bases: 9.

The chain has TRBV18 and TRBJ2-1; 9 bases match TRBD2. The J segment lost 4 bases and the V segment lost 3 bases, leaving 4 bases of the junction unmatched. CDR3 size: 15 residues. In germline, CDR1 is KGHSH, CDR2 LQKENI. The CDR3 sequence: CASSPSGRVYNEQFF. The CDR3 DNA sequence: TGTGCCAGCTCACCTAGCGGGAGAGTGTACAATGAGCAGTTCTTC.

This sequence joins TRBV10-3 and TRBJ1-4; no firm D call. Germline V CDR1 and CDR2: ENHRY, SYGVKD. This CDR3 region has 17 residues. V shed 3 bases and J shed 0 bases, with 14 bases lying between them. CDR3 sequence (DNA): TGTGCCATCAGTGAACCGGGATTTGGTACAACTAATGAAAAACTGTTTTTT. This gives the protein CAISEPGFGTTNEKLFF.

V is TRBV11-3 and J is TRBJ2-3; possibly TRBD1 or TRBD2 for D (5 bases each). Germline V gene sequence: CDR1 SGHNT, CDR2 YENEEA. The CDR3 length is 12 residues. V shed 0 bases and J shed 14 bases, with 12 bases lying between them. The CDR3 DNA follows: TGTGCCAGCAGCTTAGAAGGGACGGAGCCGTATTTT. Encoded protein: CASSLEGTEPYF.

The genes are TRBV19 and TRBJ1-2; no clear D. With 4 bases removed from V and 0 bases from J, the gap between germline ends came to 12 bases. In germline, CDR1 is LNHDA, CDR2 SQIVND (reference sequence). There are 15 residues in the CDR3. The CDR3 region is CASSRTLNSNYGYTF. As DNA, the CDR3 is TGTGCCAGTAGTAGAACCTTAAACTCTAACTATGGCTACACCTTC. The full variable domain, its missing parts supplied by reference TRBV19 and TRBJ1-2, is DGGITQSPKYLFRKEGQNVTLSCEQNLNHDAMYWYRQDPGQGLRLIYYSQIVNDFQKGDIAEGYSVSREKKESFPLTVTSAQKNPTAFYLCASSRTLNSNYGYTFGSGTRLTVV.

V usage is TRBV15 and J usage is TRBJ1-3; D not resolved. Germline V gene lookup returns CDR1 LNHNV and CDR2 YYDKDF (reference sequence). Trimming took 0 bases from V and 7 from J, leaving 16 bases between them. This CDR3 region has 16 residues. The CDR3 DNA is TGTGCCACCAGCAGAGAATTCGTTCCCAGATTGAACACCATATATTTT. Its protein is CATSREFVPRLNTIYF.

The chain uses TRBV5-4 and TRBJ2-5; 7 bases match TRBD2. The germline V gene encodes CDR1 SGHNT and CDR2 YYREEE (reference sequence). The junction had 7 bases not matched to a gene; V was cut back by 3 bases and J by 2 bases. The CDR3 runs to 15 residues. CDR3 coding DNA: TGTGCCAGCAGCTCGGTGCGGGGGATACAAGAGACCCAGTACTTC. Its translation is CASSSVRGIQETQYF.

The chain joins TRBV19 to TRBJ1-5; 7 bases agree with TRBD1. The germline CDR1 and CDR2 sequences are LNHDA and SQIVND (reference sequence). J gave up 7 bases and V 5 bases, and 5 bases lay outside the gene matches. The CDR3 loop spans 13 amino acids. The CDR3 is CASSDRVGQPQHF. CDR3 DNA: TGTGCCAGTAGTGACAGGGTAGGCCAGCCCCAGCATTTT. Filled out from reference TRBV19 and TRBJ1-5, the complete variable domain reads DGGITQSPKYLFRKEGQNVTLSCEQNLNHDAMYWYRQDPGQGLRLIYYSQIVNDFQKGDIAEGYSVSREKKESFPLTVTSAQKNPTAFYLCASSDRVGQPQHFGDGTRLSIL.

The chain couples TRBV28 to TRBJ2-5; D possibly corresponds to TRBD2 (5 bases). Germline V gene lookup returns CDR1 MDHEN and CDR2 SYDVKM. V shed 2 bases and J shed 4 bases, with 11 bases lying between them. CDR3 length equals 14 residues. CDR3: CASSLKGGGETQYF. In DNA form, the CDR3 reads TGTGCCAGCAGTTTAAAAGGAGGCGGAGAGACCCAGTACTTC.

The chain combines TRBV4-1 with TRBJ2-2; 11 nucleotides match TRBD2. Trimming at V came to 5 bases and at J to 0 bases, leaving 11 bases not matched to a gene. The CDR3 extends over 19 amino acids. Germline V gene data show CDR1 as MGHRA and CDR2 as YSYEKL. The CDR3 reads CASSKRVSGRASNTGELFF. Here the CDR3 DNA reads TGCGCCAGCAGCAAACGGGTTAGCGGGAGGGCCTCGAACACCGGGGAGCTGTTTTTT.

The chain combines TRBV19 with TRBJ2-5, with D perhaps matching TRBD1 (6 bases). Per the germline V gene, CDR1 is LNHDA and CDR2 is SQIVND (reference sequence). With 4 bases removed from V and 1 base from J, the gap between germline ends came to 13 bases. The CDR3 loop spans 15 amino acids. For the CDR3, the DNA is TGTGCCAGTAGTACGGGTAGGGGGTCCCAAGAGACCCAGTACTTC. It yields the protein CASSTGRGSQETQYF.

The gene calls are TRBV11-2 and TRBJ2-7, with 12 bases lining up with TRBD2. The ends lost 2 bases at V and 7 bases at J; junction bases unmatched: 6. Germline loops: CDR1 SGHAT, CDR2 FQNNGV. The CDR3 sequence is 15 residues long. CDR3 in amino acids: CASSLTTSGRSEQYF. The DNA of the CDR3 is TGTGCCAGCAGCTTAACCACTAGCGGGAGGAGTGAGCAGTACTTC.

The chain uses TRBV5-4 and TRBJ2-7; the D is unclear. CDR1 SGHNT and CDR2 YYREEE come from the germline V gene (reference sequence). This CDR3 has 15 amino acids. V gave up 4 bases and J gave up 0 bases, with 14 bases separating them. For the CDR3, the DNA is TGTGCCAGCAGCCCCCCGGGTGAGAGCTCCTACGAGCAGTACTTC. Translating it yields CASSPPGESSYEQYF.

The chain combines TRBV11-3 with TRBJ2-1; D call uncertain. This CDR3 region has 11 residues. The V gene's germline CDR1 is SGHNT and CDR2 YENEEA. Trimming shortened V by 1 base and J by 9 bases, and 4 bases separated the two germline ends. CDR3 nucleotide sequence: TGTGCCAGCAGCTTAGGTAGTGAGCAGTTCTTC. It codes for CASSLGSEQFF.

This clone has just one count. The chain combines TRBV7-2 with TRBJ1-6; 8 nucleotides line up with TRBD1. V was clipped by 5 bases and J by 6 bases; unmatched bases: 6. CDR3 length equals 15 residues. Germline lookup yields CDR1 SGHTA and CDR2 FQGNSA. In nucleotides, the CDR3 is TGTGCCAGCAGCGAAAACAGGGGGGCTAATTCACCCCTCCACTTT. Protein: CASSENRGANSPLHF.